One and the same sample provided the 32 T cell receptor beta chains below, sequenced in a study of cytomegalovirus exposure and HLA in healthy donors. It was with 60 Vbeta and 13 Jbeta primers that the PCR ran. The table came from immunoSEQ multiplex PCR; TCRdb's copy has only in-frame clones and leaves some out. The sample's table shows approximately 120,000 clones. Material: PBMCs. These receptors were collected from a man between 25 and 39 years old in good health and CMV-seronegative.

This chain uses TRBV9 with TRBJ1-2; D is unclear. Trimming removed 5 bases from V and 7 bases from J, with 9 bases in between. Germline CDR1 reads SGDLS; CDR2 reads YYNGEE. CDR3 size: 11 residues. The CDR3 region has the DNA TGTGCCAGCAGGCGGGTGGTTGGCTACACCTTC. This translates into CASRRVVGYTF.

The gene calls are TRBV28 and TRBJ2-7, with D possibly being TRBD1 (6 bases). Trimming removed 5 bases at V and 2 bases at J, with 19 bases between. This CDR3 is 16 amino acids long. The germline gives CDR1 MDHEN, CDR2 SYDVKM. CDR3 in DNA: TGTGCCAGCAGTCCTCGGCCAGGTGGGGGCACCTACGAGCAGTACTTC. The encoded protein is CASSPRPGGGTYEQYF.

The chain has TRBV7-9 and TRBJ2-1, with no clear D. The CDR3 covers 15 residues. With 5 bases removed from V and 0 bases from J, the gap between germline ends came to 11 bases. Germline assignment: CDR1 SEHNR and CDR2 FQNEAQ (reference sequence). CDR3 nucleotide sequence: TGTGCCAGCAGCGTTGACTTGGGCTCCTACAATGAGCAGTTCTTC. Its translation is CASSVDLGSYNEQFF.

The J gene is TRBJ2-7, the V gene TRBV30; 13 bases match TRBD2. The CDR3 contains 21 residues. V shed 0 bases and J 7 bases; nucleotides not matched to a gene: 24. Germline V lookup: CDR1 GTSNPN, CDR2 SVGIG (reference sequence). As DNA, the CDR3 is TGTGCCTGGAGTGTAGGAACAGCTTCGACACTAGCGGGAGGGCCAGGGTATGAGCAGTACTTC. It is translated as CAWSVGTASTLAGGPGYEQYF.

The chain employs TRBV19 and TRBJ2-1; 7 positions match TRBD1. Germline V gene data show CDR1 as LNHDA and CDR2 as SQIVND (reference sequence). This CDR3 is built from 16 residues. V gave up 5 bases and J gave up 2 bases; unmatched junction bases: 9. DNA for the CDR3: TGTGCCAGTAGTCCAGGGGGAGCGGAGGCCTACAATGAGCAGTTCTTC. It specifies CASSPGGAEAYNEQFF.

The V call is TRBV14, the J call TRBJ1-2; D gene unclear. Germline V lookup: CDR1 SGHDN, CDR2 FVKESK. Trimming cost V 1 base and J 4 bases, with 13 bases left between them. CDR3 length: 15 amino acids. CDR3 sequence: CASSQVAGPVYGYTF. The CDR3 DNA follows: TGTGCCAGCAGCCAAGTCGCAGGTCCAGTCTATGGCTACACCTTC.

V is TRBV10-1 and J is TRBJ2-1, with 9 bases matching TRBD1. CDR1 is WNHNN and CDR2 is SYGVQD in the germline V gene (reference sequence). V lost 2 bases and J lost 7; bases outside the gene matches: 3. CDR3 length equals 14 residues. CDR3 bases: TGCGCCAGCAGTGAGACAGGGGGCTCGAATGAGCAGTTCTTC. This encodes CASSETGGSNEQFF.

The gene calls are TRBV15 and TRBJ1-5, with 12 bases identical to TRBD1. The V and J ends lost 1 base and 6 bases, in that order; junction bases with no gene match: 4. The CDR3 consists of 16 residues. In germline, CDR1 is LNHNV, CDR2 YYDKDF (reference sequence). CDR3 DNA sequence: TGTGCCACCAGCAGAGGCCGGGACAGGGGGCTTCAGCCCCAGCATTTT. Protein sequence: CATSRGRDRGLQPQHF.

This chain links TRBV4-2 with TRBJ1-5; the match to TRBD1 covers 11 bases. There are 15 residues in the CDR3. Trimming took 1 base from V and 7 from J; bases not matched to a gene: 3. CDR1 LGHNA and CDR2 YNFKEQ come from the germline V gene. In DNA, the CDR3 is TGTGCCAGCAGCCAAGGGACAGGGGGCGCGCAGCCCCAGCATTTT. Residues: CASSQGTGGAQPQHF.

The CDR3 nucleotides read TGTGCCAGCAGCACCTGGACAGACCCGGGCACTGAAGCTTTCTTT. It is translated as CASSTWTDPGTEAFF. V is TRBV6-1 and J is TRBJ1-1; tentatively, D is TRBD1 (6 bases). Trimming shortened V by 6 bases and J by 4 bases, and 18 bases separated the two germline ends. This CDR3 region has 15 residues. Germline loops: CDR1 MNHNS, CDR2 SASEGT.

This chain links TRBV19 with TRBJ2-3; possible D gene TRBD1, 5 bases. This CDR3 has 13 residues. The germline V and J ends were trimmed by 3 bases and 4 bases, with 8 bases remaining between them. CDR1 is LNHDA and CDR2 is SQIVND in the germline V gene (reference sequence). CDR3 sequence: CASSIMGPDTQYF. The CDR3 region has the DNA TGTGCCAGTAGTATTATGGGGCCAGATACGCAGTATTTT.

The V call is TRBV2, the J call TRBJ2-5; maybe TRBD2 (5 bases). The J call may be faulty, since TRBJ2-7 better matches the DNA end. The CDR3 consists of 13 residues. The germline V gene has CDR1 SNHLY and CDR2 FYNNEI. CDR3 protein: CASSGLERYEQYF. For the CDR3, the DNA is TGTGCCAGCAGTGGTCTAGAGCGGTACGAGCAGTACTTC.

The V gene is TRBV6-1, the J gene TRBJ1-4; TRBD1 aligns across 9 bases. With 8 bases clipped from V and 6 bases from J, the junction kept 10 bases outside the gene matches. This CDR3 is built from 15 residues. The V gene's germline CDR1 is MNHNS and CDR2 SASEGT. CDR3 loop: CASLALGTGYEKLFF. The CDR3 DNA follows: TGTGCCAGCCTAGCACTCGGGACAGGGTATGAAAAACTGTTTTTT.

The chain joins TRBV15 to TRBJ2-7; D perhaps matches TRBD2 (5 bases). The CDR3 spans 13 residues. Germline V gives CDR1 LNHNV, CDR2 YYDKDF (reference sequence). V dropped 0 bases and J dropped 5 bases, with 8 bases sitting between them. The CDR3 nucleotides read TGTGCCACCAGCAGAGAGCTGGGAGACGAGCAGTACTTC. It is translated as CATSRELGDEQYF.

V gene TRBV10-3 combines with J gene TRBJ1-4; 8 nucleotides match TRBD1. The J segment lost 6 bases and the V segment lost 3 bases, leaving 6 bases of the junction unmatched. Looked up from germline, CDR1 is ENHRY and CDR2 is SYGVKD. The CDR3 is 15 amino acids. CDR3 nucleotides: TGTGCCATCAGTGACCCGTCAGGGGGCCATGAAAAACTGTTTTTT. This codes for CAISDPSGGHEKLFF.

The chain recombines TRBV2 with TRBJ1-2; TRBD1 agrees at 9 bases. Germline CDR1 SNHLY, CDR2 FYNNEI. J was trimmed by 5 bases and V by 0 bases; bases with no gene match: 4. This CDR3 region has 15 residues. The CDR3 region has the DNA TGTGCCAGCAGTGAAGCGATACAGGGGGCATATGGCTACACCTTC. This encodes CASSEAIQGAYGYTF.

The rearrangement links TRBV7-8 to TRBJ2-1; maybe TRBD2 (6 bases). The CDR3 covers 13 residues. V was shortened by 11 bases and J by 10 bases, with 21 bases between the two germline ends. Germline V gene lookup returns CDR1 SGHVS and CDR2 FQNEAQ. CDR3 nucleotides: TGTGCCGGGGGGACCTCCCTGGGGATAGAGCAGTTCTTC. Its translation: CAGGTSLGIEQFF. Full variable domain (missing parts from reference TRBV7-8 and TRBJ2-1): GAGVSQSPRYKVAKRGQDVALRCDPISGHVSLFWYQQALGQGPEFLTYFQNEAQLDKSGLPSDRFFAERPEGSVSTLKIQRTQQEDSAVYLCAGGTSLGIEQFFGPGTRLTVL.

The J gene is TRBJ2-3, the V gene TRBV18; 13 bases agree with TRBD2. Germline assignment: CDR1 KGHSH and CDR2 LQKENI. The CDR3 spans 16 residues. Unmatched junction bases numbered 7, after V lost 5 bases and J lost 5 bases. The CDR3 region has the DNA TGTGCCAGCTCAACGGGACTAGCGGGATCGAGAGATACGCAGTATTTT. It yields the protein CASSTGLAGSRDTQYF.

The chain combines TRBV7-9 with TRBJ2-3, with 8 bases that match TRBD2. From germline, CDR1 is SEHNR and CDR2 FQNEAQ (reference sequence). The CDR3 sequence is 17 residues long. The V and J ends lost 6 bases and 2 bases, in that order; junction bases with no gene match: 13. Here the CDR3 reads CASRPKVAGRYTDTQYF. The CDR3 DNA follows: TGTGCCAGCAGACCAAAGGTAGCGGGACGCTACACAGATACGCAGTATTTT.

The chain recombines TRBV7-8 with TRBJ2-3, with D maybe TRBD2 (6 bases). Trimming stripped 4 bases from V and 3 bases from J, with 29 bases between. CDR3 size: 20 residues. Germline CDR1 and CDR2: SGHVS and FQNEAQ. In DNA, the CDR3 is TGTGCCAGCAGCTCCCACCTTATCGGACGGGAGTTTCGTTGGACAGATACGCAGTATTTT. Its translation is CASSSHLIGREFRWTDTQYF.

V usage is TRBV28 and J usage is TRBJ2-1, with D possibly TRBD1 on 6 matching bases. The CDR3 length is 12 residues. Germline assignment: CDR1 MDHEN and CDR2 SYDVKM. With 3 bases removed from V and 6 bases from J, the gap between germline ends came to 6 bases. DNA for the CDR3: TGTGCCAGCAGTTTCAGGGGCAATGAGCAGTTCTTC. This codes for CASSFRGNEQFF.

The genes are TRBV7-2 and TRBJ2-1, with D possibly being TRBD1 (6 bases). The CDR3 is 17 amino acids. V lost 1 base to trimming and J lost 0 bases, with 13 bases between them. Germline-derived CDR1 and CDR2 are SGHTA and FQGNSA. In nucleotides, the CDR3 is TGTGCCAGCAGCTTAGGTGGTCTCAGGGGCTCCTACAATGAGCAGTTCTTC. It translates to CASSLGGLRGSYNEQFF. Full variable domain (outside the CDR3, taken from reference TRBV7-2 and TRBJ2-1): GAGVSQSPSNKVTEKGKDVELRCDPISGHTALYWYRQSLGQGLEFLIYFQGNSAPDKSGLPSDRFSAERTGGSVSTLTIQRTQQEDSAVYLCASSLGGLRGSYNEQFFGPGTRLTVL.

V and J are TRBV18 and TRBJ2-5; TRBD1 might be the D (5 bases). Germline lookup yields CDR1 KGHSH and CDR2 LQKENI. The CDR3 sequence is 14 residues long. V gave up 2 bases and J gave up 2 bases, with 9 bases separating them. The CDR3 DNA is TGTGCCAGCTCACCAACAGGCAGGCAAGAGACCCAGTACTTC. It is translated as CASSPTGRQETQYF.

The chain recombines TRBV5-6 with TRBJ1-2; 7 nucleotides line up with TRBD1. Germline V gene lookup returns CDR1 SGHDT and CDR2 YYEEEE. Unmatched junction bases numbered 11, after V lost 2 bases and J lost 4 bases. The CDR3 loop spans 16 amino acids. The CDR3 sequence is CASSFPGQPVSYGYTF. The CDR3 coding sequence is TGTGCCAGCAGCTTCCCGGGACAGCCAGTATCCTATGGCTACACCTTC.

The J gene is TRBJ2-5, the V gene TRBV7-2; D not certain. V was cut by 0 bases and J by 2 bases, with 16 bases left in between. Germline V gives CDR1 SGHTA, CDR2 FQGNSA. The CDR3 spans 17 residues. CDR3 sequence reads: CASSLALWAIGQETQYF. In DNA, the CDR3 is TGTGCCAGCAGCTTAGCGTTGTGGGCTATCGGTCAAGAGACCCAGTACTTC.

This rearrangement joins TRBV5-6 to TRBJ2-5, with 9 nucleotides matching TRBD1. The CDR3 sequence is 17 residues long. Losses at the gene ends were 0 bases for V and 2 bases for J; bases not matched to a gene: 8. Germline V lookup: CDR1 SGHDT, CDR2 YYEEEE. The chain's CDR3 is CASSLGRGQGEQETQYF. The CDR3 region has the DNA TGTGCCAGCAGCTTGGGCAGGGGACAGGGTGAACAAGAGACCCAGTACTTC.

The chain uses TRBV2 and TRBJ2-1; possible D gene TRBD2, 6 bases. The CDR3 totals 17 residues. Trimming removed 2 bases at V and 4 bases at J, with 18 bases between. The V gene's germline CDR1 is SNHLY and CDR2 FYNNEI. This CDR3 is CASSELLRGLLYNEQFF. The CDR3 DNA sequence: TGTGCCAGCAGTGAATTACTACGGGGACTTCTTTACAATGAGCAGTTCTTC.

This chain connects TRBV11-3 to TRBJ2-3; D is uncertain. Germline CDR1 SGHNT, CDR2 YENEEA. Trimming cost V 2 bases and J 10 bases, with 13 bases left between them. CDR3 length equals 13 residues. CDR3 nucleotides: TGTGCCAGCAGCTTAAACCCGCAGTCGCCGCAGTATTTT. Translating gives CASSLNPQSPQYF.

V usage is TRBV5-1 and J usage is TRBJ2-5; tentatively, D is TRBD2 (5 bases). The germline V gene has CDR1 SGHRS and CDR2 YFSETQ. Trimming cost V 4 bases and J 3 bases, with 19 bases left between them. The CDR3 has 16 amino acids. The CDR3 reads CASSHLNRDNEETQYF. DNA for the CDR3: TGCGCCAGCAGCCACCTCAACCGGGATAATGAAGAGACCCAGTACTTC.

V and J are TRBV5-1 and TRBJ2-2; 7 bases match TRBD1. The CDR3 length is 15 residues. Germline lookup yields CDR1 SGHRS and CDR2 YFSETQ. The junction had 8 bases not matched to a gene; V was cut back by 2 bases and J by 7 bases. The CDR3 nucleotides are TGCGCCAGCAGCTTCCAGACAGGGACGAGCGGGGAGCTGTTTTTT. Its translation: CASSFQTGTSGELFF.

The gene calls are TRBV2 and TRBJ1-5; D gene uncertain. This CDR3 is built from 12 residues. The germline gives CDR1 SNHLY, CDR2 FYNNEI. V was cut by 3 bases and J by 4 bases, with 4 bases left in between. DNA of the CDR3: TGTGCCAGCAGTGACAGGAATCAGCCCCAGCATTTT. Translation: CASSDRNQPQHF.

This sequence joins TRBV6-1 and TRBJ1-6, with D unclear. V shed 2 bases and J shed 6 bases, with 17 bases lying between them. The CDR3 loop spans 17 amino acids. Germline CDR1 and CDR2: MNHNS and SASEGT. The CDR3 protein is CASSEIPPVDTNSPLHF. CDR3 nucleotides: TGTGCCAGCAGTGAAATACCCCCGGTCGACACTAATTCACCCCTCCACTTT.